This TCR beta chain was recorded in a study of human T cells and chemical hapten exposure. The study, taken as a whole, reports: Expanded TCRs showed more large CDR3 clusters than pre-sensitization or healthy control sets. There was a positive correlation between PT1 expanded TCR counts and patch test score. DPC sensitization left the count of TCRs above 1 in 1000 unchanged.

A single record per CDR3 protein comes from TCRdb applying MiXCR to the RACE reads. The sample has over 30,000 distinct CDR3 sequences, 8% to 9.5% seen once. This clonotype appeared many times. Antigen: not known. As to time point: patch test 3, about 24 weeks after DPC sensitization. The sample's treatment: therapeutic diphenylcyclopropenone sensitization with weekly scalp DPC. Unseparated into fractions, whole blood served as the source from which total RNA was extracted. Germline V CDR1 and CDR2: MNHNY, SVGAGI (reference sequence). The CDR3 totals 17 residues. Trimming at V came to 2 bases and at J to 7 bases, leaving 14 bases not matched to a gene.

Source: whole blood, taken in connection with sensitization to the hapten diphenylcyclopropenone (DPC). The chain is built from TRBV6-6 and TRBJ2-1; 7 nucleotides agree with TRBD1. The receptor was isolated from a man between 45 and 60 years old with alopecia areata. Some clones in this sample may be carry-over from other donors' samples. CDR3 nucleotide sequence: TGTGCCAGCAGTTACCCCCTTGGGGCACAGGGGCGAAATGAGCAGTTCTTC. Protein: CASSYPLGAQGRNEQFF.